This is a list of T cell receptor beta chains from one sample in a study of cytomegalovirus exposure and HLA in healthy donors. Profiling relied on immunoSEQ multiplex PCR, and the TCRdb table lists in-frame clones only, not all of them. Among more than 150,000 clones, 77% were seen once, and the ten largest hold less than 1.5%. The sample comprised PBMCs. Receptors were obtained from a man younger than 30 in good health and CMV-seronegative. CDR3s include the opening cysteine and the closing phenylalanine or tryptophan. D genes are given only for firm matches.

j_gene | d_gene | v_gene | CDR3aa
TRBJ2-2 | TRBD2 | TRBV7-2 | CASSLESGRGGRTGELFF
TRBJ2-1 | TRBD2 | TRBV7-2 | CASSSGTRLFF
TRBJ2-3 | TRBD2 | TRBV18 | CASSSTSGILDTQYF
TRBJ2-7 | . | TRBV4-3 | CASSQESGSLYEQYF
TRBJ1-3 | . | TRBV5-4 | CASSFGRGSGNTIYF
TRBJ2-7 | . | TRBV11-3 | CASSHPVLSYEQYF
TRBJ1-5 | . | TRBV27 | CASRRQPNQPQHF
TRBJ1-1 | . | TRBV5-1 | CASSSPVGIETEAFF
TRBJ1-5 | . | TRBV19 | CASGRGAGNQPQHF
TRBJ1-2 | . | TRBV30 | CAWSDQGWGYTF
TRBJ2-2 | TRBD2 | TRBV7-8 | CASSSRRLAGVNGELFF
TRBJ1-3 | . | TRBV20-1 | CSVGSGNTIYF
TRBJ1-1 | TRBD1 | TRBV29-1 | CSVGGSTGGNTEAFF
TRBJ2-7 | TRBD1 | TRBV11-2 | CASSFRGTAYEQYF
TRBJ2-7 | TRBD2 | TRBV7-2 | CASSSTFGGYEQYF
TRBJ2-3 | TRBD1 | TRBV5-8 | CASSLGTGNTDTQYF
TRBJ1-1 | . | TRBV6-1 | CASSERGRGSEAFF
TRBJ1-2 | TRBD1 | TRBV6-1 | CASSWTGDDYGYTF
TRBJ2-1 | TRBD1 | TRBV6-6 | CASSRQGAGNEQFF
TRBJ2-7 | . | TRBV6-6 | CASSRGLFSYEQYF